Given below is one TCR beta chain in context. Its antigen is still unknown. There are no base qualities to consult, and no much larger clone falls within one base. The CDR3 holds 15 amino acids from the cysteine to the phenylalanine. CDR3 DNA is the only sequence kept; it has 45 bases, read in frame from the first base. Reading the germline V gene gives CDR1 SGHTA and CDR2 FQGNSA. V is shortened by 0 bases, J by 5 bases, and the region joining them spans 11 bases. The record originates from a study of cytomegalovirus exposure and HLA in healthy donors (dated by TCRdb to about 2017). Turning to the overall study: According to a later analysis, the 120 validation repertoires were produced on the same platform as the 666 repertoires of the first cohort. The study aimed to test whether cataloging public T cell receptors could reveal signatures of past pathogen exposure. Besides the first cohort of more than 650 subjects, a separate validation cohort made up of 120 different subjects was used. High-throughput TCR immunosequencing, statistical association of individual TCRs with disease status, and machine learning were combined to predict cytomegalovirus infection status.

To prepare the library, the immunoSEQ multiplex PCR assay was applied. Per the source publication's procedure: A statistical classification framework was developed to diagnose cytomegalovirus status using the catalog of TCR beta chain sequences. TCRdb stores this immuneACCESS table with in-frame sequences only. Part of the clones is absent; in the studies checked, under half of the shortfall reflects unresolved V genes, and no reason is known for the rest. Clone size and V and J calls were adopted from that table, with D and trimming inferred from the DNA. This sample has fewer than 130,000 clones in its table, and around 87% of those were observed once. Jointly, the top ten make up over 1.3% of the sample. Donors formed part of the validation cohort, which comprised over a hundred subjects and was distinct from the first cohort of 690 or so subjects. Here is what the overall study found, with its caveats: The classifier was reported to diagnose cytomegalovirus status with high specificity and sensitivity in both the original and validation cohorts. Across donors, most TCR sequences were observed very rarely, whereas some public TCRs were present in many individuals. A later analysis had no HLA typing for the validation cohort, so co-occurrence there was scored across all 110 or so repertoires. In a later analysis, TCRs clustered in the first cohort were found to also tend to co-occur in the roughly 120 validation repertoires, with approximately 94% of cluster scores above 0. In vitro tests confirmed that a few of the cytomegalovirus-associated TCR beta chains recognize cytomegalovirus antigens. A total of 164 TCR beta chains were listed by the study as associated with cytomegalovirus. The authors suggested that the approach could potentially be extended to other disease states and immunological phenotypes.

In this chain, TRBV7-2 is recombined with TRBJ2-1, and perhaps TRBD2 as D gene, on 6 matching bases. The sample taken for sequencing was PBMCs. This sequence originates from a woman aged 30 to 39 in good health and CMV-seropositive. Here is the DNA: TGTGCCAGCAGCTTAGCGGGGGGTAGAAACAATGAGCAGTTCTTC. Its amino acids are CASSLAGGRNNEQFF.